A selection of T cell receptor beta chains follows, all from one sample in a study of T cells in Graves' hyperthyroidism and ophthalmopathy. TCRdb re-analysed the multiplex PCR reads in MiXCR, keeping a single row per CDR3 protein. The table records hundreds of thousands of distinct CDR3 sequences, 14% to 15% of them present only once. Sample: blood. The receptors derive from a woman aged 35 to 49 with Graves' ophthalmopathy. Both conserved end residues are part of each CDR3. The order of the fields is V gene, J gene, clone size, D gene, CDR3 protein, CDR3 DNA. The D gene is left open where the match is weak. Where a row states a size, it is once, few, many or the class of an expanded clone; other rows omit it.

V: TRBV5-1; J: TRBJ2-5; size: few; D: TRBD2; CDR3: CASSWEGRETRYF; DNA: TGCGCCAGCAGCTGGGAGGGACGGGAGACCCGGTACTTC
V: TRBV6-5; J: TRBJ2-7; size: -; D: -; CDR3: CASSYRLDSYEQYF; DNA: TGTGCCAGCAGTTACCGGCTAGACTCTTACGAGCAGTACTTC
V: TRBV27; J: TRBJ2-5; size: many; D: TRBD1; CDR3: CASSSDTDRVGETQYF; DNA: TGTGCCAGCAGTTCCGACACGGACAGGGTCGGAGAGACCCAGTACTTC
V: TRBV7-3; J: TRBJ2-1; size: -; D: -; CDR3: CASSLSPGSHNEQFF; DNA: TGTGCCAGCAGCTTGTCGCCGGGATCCCACAATGAGCAGTTCTTC
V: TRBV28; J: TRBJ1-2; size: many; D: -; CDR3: CASSYSGPYGYTF; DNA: TGTGCCAGCAGCTATAGTGGCCCCTATGGCTACACCTTC
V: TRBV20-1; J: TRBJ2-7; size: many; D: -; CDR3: CSARAVNEQYF; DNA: TGCAGTGCTAGGGCAGTAAACGAGCAGTACTTC
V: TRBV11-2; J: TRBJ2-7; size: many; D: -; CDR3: CASSLLQAQGSCEQYF; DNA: TGTGCCAGCAGCTTACTTCAGGCACAGGGCTCCTGCGAGCAGTACTTC
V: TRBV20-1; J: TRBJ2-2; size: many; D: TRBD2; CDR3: CSARPTSGLNTGELFF; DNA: TGCAGTGCTAGGCCCACTAGCGGATTAAACACCGGGGAGCTGTTTTTT
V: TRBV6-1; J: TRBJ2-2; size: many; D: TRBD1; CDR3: CATGGQGTTGELFF; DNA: TGTGCCACAGGGGGACAGGGGACGACCGGGGAGCTGTTTTTT
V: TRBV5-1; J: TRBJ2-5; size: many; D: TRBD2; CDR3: CASSSGTTSRETQYF; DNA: TGCGCCAGCAGCTCTGGGACTACCTCGAGGGAGACCCAGTACTTC
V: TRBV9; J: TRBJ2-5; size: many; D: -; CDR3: CASSVEGDRQETQYF; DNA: TGTGCCAGCAGCGTCGAGGGAGACAGACAAGAGACCCAGTACTTC
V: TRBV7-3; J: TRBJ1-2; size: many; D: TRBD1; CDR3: CASSLGGTASNYGYTF; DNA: TGTGCCAGCAGCTTGGGGGGGACAGCTTCTAACTATGGCTACACCTTC
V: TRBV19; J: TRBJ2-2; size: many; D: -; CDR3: CASSIIEGAGELFF; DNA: TGTGCCAGTAGTATCATAGAAGGGGCCGGGGAGCTGTTTTTT
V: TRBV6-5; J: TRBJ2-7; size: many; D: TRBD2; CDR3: CASRGPGGGDYEQYF; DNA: TGTGCCAGCAGGGGACCGGGCGGGGGGGACTACGAGCAGTACTTC
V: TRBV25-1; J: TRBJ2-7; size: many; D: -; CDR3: CASSYRDPEQYF; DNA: TGTGCCAGCAGCTACAGGGACCCCGAGCAGTACTTC
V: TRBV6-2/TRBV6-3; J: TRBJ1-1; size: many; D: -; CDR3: CASSYSPGSGTEAFF; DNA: TGTGCCAGCAGTTACTCACCAGGGAGCGGGACTGAAGCTTTCTTT
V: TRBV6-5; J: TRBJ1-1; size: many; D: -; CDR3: CASSYWESTEAFF; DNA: TGTGCCAGCAGTTATTGGGAGAGCACTGAAGCTTTCTTT
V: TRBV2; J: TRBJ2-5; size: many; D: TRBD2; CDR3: CASSEELAGGETQYF; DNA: TGTGCCAGCAGTGAGGAGCTAGCGGGAGGAGAGACCCAGTACTTC
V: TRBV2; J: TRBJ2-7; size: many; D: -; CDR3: CASSRGVISYEQYF; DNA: TGTGCCAGCAGTCGAGGGGTAATTTCCTACGAGCAGTACTTC
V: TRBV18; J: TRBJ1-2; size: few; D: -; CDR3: CASSPDLETYGYTF; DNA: TGTGCCAGCTCACCGGATCTGGAGACCTATGGCTACACCTTC
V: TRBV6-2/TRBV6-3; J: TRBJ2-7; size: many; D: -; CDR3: CASTGLTLLEQYF; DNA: TGTGCCAGCACAGGACTAACACTCTTGGAGCAGTACTTC
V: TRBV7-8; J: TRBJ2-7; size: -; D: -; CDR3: CASSRLRTGSYEQYF; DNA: TGTGCCAGCAGCCGACTCAGGACGGGCTCCTACGAGCAGTACTTC
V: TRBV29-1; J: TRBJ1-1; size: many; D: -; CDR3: CSVQEVVWYAFF; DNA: TGCAGCGTTCAAGAGGTCGTGTGGTATGCTTTCTTT
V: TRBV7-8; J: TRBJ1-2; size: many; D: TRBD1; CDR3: CASSFDRGTQPFYGYTF; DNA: TGTGCCAGCAGCTTCGACAGGGGTACCCAACCCTTCTATGGCTACACCTTC
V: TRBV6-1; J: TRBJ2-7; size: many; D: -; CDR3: CASSEGGDPTGEQYF; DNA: TGTGCCAGCAGTGAAGGTGGGGACCCTACTGGCGAGCAGTACTTC
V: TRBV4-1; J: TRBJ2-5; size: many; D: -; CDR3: CASSFRSQGQETQYF; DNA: TGCGCCAGCAGCTTTAGAAGCCAGGGCCAAGAGACCCAGTACTTC
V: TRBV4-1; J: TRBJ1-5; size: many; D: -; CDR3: CASSQDSEPQHF; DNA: TGCGCCAGCAGCCAAGATAGCGAGCCCCAGCATTTT
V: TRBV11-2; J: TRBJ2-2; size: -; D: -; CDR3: CASSLDGSSAGELFF; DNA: TGTGCCAGCAGCTTAGATGGTAGTTCGGCCGGGGAGCTGTTTTTT
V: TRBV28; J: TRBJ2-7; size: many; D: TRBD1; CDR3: CASSLGTGGIYEQYF; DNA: TGTGCCAGCAGTTTAGGCACAGGGGGAATCTACGAGCAGTACTTC
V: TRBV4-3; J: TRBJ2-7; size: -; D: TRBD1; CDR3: CASSQDSTGTSYEQYF; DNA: TGCGCCAGCAGCCAAGACTCGACAGGGACGTCCTACGAGCAGTACTTC
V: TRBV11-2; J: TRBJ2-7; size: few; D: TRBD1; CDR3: CASSPRVGQGRYEQYF; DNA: TGTGCCAGCAGCCCCCGAGTGGGACAGGGGCGGTACGAGCAGTACTTC
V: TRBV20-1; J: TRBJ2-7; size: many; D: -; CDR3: CSATRSPSPYEQYF; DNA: TGCAGTGCTACGAGGAGCCCTTCCCCATACGAGCAGTACTTC
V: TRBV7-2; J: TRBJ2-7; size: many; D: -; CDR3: CASKNQGSEQYF; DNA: TGTGCCAGCAAAAACCAGGGGAGCGAGCAGTACTTC
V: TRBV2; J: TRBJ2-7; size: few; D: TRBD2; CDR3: CASGGLADNYEQYF; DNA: TGTGCCAGCGGGGGACTAGCGGACAACTACGAGCAGTACTTC
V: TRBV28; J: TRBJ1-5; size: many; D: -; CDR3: CASSHPTGSPLYSNQPQHF; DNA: TGTGCCAGCAGTCACCCGACAGGATCCCCGCTTTATAGCAATCAGCCCCAGCATTTT
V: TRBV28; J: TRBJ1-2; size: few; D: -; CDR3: CASSLVSRIDGYTF; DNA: TGTGCCAGCAGTTTAGTTTCCCGGATTGATGGCTACACCTTC
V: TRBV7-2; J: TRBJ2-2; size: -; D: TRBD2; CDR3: CAISFLLGLAGVSNTGELFF; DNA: TGTGCCATCAGCTTTCTCCTAGGACTAGCGGGAGTCTCAAACACCGGGGAGCTGTTTTTT
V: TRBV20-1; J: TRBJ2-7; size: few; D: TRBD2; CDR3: CSAPLAGAAYEQYF; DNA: TGCAGTGCGCCCCTAGCGGGAGCGGCGTACGAGCAGTACTTC
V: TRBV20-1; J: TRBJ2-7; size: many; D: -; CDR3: CSAVRSVNYEQYF; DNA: TGCAGTGCAGTCCGGTCAGTCAACTACGAGCAGTACTTC
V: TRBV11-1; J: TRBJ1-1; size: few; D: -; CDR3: CASSLGDARGMNTEAFF; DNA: TGTGCCAGCAGCTTAGGGGACGCCCGGGGAATGAACACTGAAGCTTTCTTT